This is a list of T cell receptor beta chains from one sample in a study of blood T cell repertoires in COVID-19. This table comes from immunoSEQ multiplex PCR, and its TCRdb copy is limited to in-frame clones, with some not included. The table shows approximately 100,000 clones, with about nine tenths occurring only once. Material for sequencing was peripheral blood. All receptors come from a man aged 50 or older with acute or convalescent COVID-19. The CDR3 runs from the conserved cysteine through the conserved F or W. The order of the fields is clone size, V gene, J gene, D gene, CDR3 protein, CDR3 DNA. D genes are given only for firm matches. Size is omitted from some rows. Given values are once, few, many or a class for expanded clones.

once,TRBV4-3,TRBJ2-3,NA,CASSQDWGLRTDTQYF,TGCGCCAGCAGCCAAGATTGGGGACTCCGCACAGATACGCAGTATTTT
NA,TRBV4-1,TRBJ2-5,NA,CASSQELARPQRETQYF,TGCGCCAGCAGCCAAGAGTTGGCCAGACCTCAGCGGGAGACCCAGTACTTC
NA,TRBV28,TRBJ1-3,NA,CASTNTGAGNTIYF,TGTGCCAGCACCAACACAGGTGCTGGAAACACCATATATTTT
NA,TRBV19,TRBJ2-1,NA,CASSIGGRDEQFF,TGTGCCAGTAGTATCGGGGGTCGAGATGAGCAGTTCTTC
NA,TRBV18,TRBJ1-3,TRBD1,CASSPIGTGSSGNTIYF,TGTGCCAGCTCACCAATTGGGACAGGGTCGTCTGGAAACACCATATATTTT
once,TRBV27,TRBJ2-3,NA,CASKSIQGRGTDTQYF,TGTGCCAGCAAGTCCATACAGGGTCGCGGCACAGATACGCAGTATTTT
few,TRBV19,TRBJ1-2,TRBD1,CASSHLGASQGDGYTF,TGTGCCAGTAGCCACTTAGGAGCTAGCCAGGGGGATGGCTACACCTTC
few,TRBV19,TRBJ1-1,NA,CASSLSPGQNTEAFF,TGTGCCAGTAGTCTTTCTCCGGGACAGAACACTGAAGCTTTCTTT
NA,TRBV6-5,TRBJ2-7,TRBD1,CASSRTGYEQYF,TGTGCCAGCAGCCGGACAGGCTACGAGCAGTACTTC
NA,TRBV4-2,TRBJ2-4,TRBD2,CASSQDGETSGGDF,TGTGCCAGCAGCCAAGACGGGGAGACTAGCGGGGGGGACTTC
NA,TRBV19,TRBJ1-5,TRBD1,CASISIGTGDNQPQHF,TGTGCCAGTATATCGATCGGGACAGGGGACAATCAGCCCCAGCATTTT
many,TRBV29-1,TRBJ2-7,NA,CSAESGEQYF,TGCAGCGCCGAATCCGGGGAGCAGTACTTC
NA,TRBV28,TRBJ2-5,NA,CASLGAQETQYF,TGTGCCAGCTTAGGGGCCCAAGAGACCCAGTACTTC
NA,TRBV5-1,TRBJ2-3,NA,CASSLDRSSTDTQYF,TGCGCCAGCAGCCTGGACAGAAGTAGCACAGATACGCAGTATTTT
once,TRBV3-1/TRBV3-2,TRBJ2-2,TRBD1,CASSSGVPGQGLAGELFF,TGTGCCAGCAGTTCAGGGGTGCCGGGACAGGGGTTGGCCGGGGAGCTGTTTTTT
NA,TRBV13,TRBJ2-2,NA,CASSLRQGLGTGELFF,TGTGCCAGCAGCTTAAGGCAGGGATTAGGCACCGGGGAGCTGTTTTTT
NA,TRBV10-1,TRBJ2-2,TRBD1,CASSWGQGGTGELFF,TGCGCCAGCAGTTGGGGACAGGGTGGCACCGGGGAGCTGTTTTTT
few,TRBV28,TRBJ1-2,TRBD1,CASSPTGVYGYTF,TGTGCCAGCAGCCCGACAGGGGTCTATGGCTACACCTTC
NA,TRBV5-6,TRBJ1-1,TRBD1,CASSGQGWDTEAFF,TGTGCCAGCAGCGGACAGGGCTGGGACACTGAAGCTTTCTTT
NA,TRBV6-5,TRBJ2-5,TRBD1,CASSSGTGWETQYF,TGTGCCAGCAGTTCCGGGACAGGGTGGGAGACCCAGTACTTC
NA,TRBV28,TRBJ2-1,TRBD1,CASSPGTVYNEQFF,TGTGCCAGCAGTCCCGGGACAGTTTACAATGAGCAGTTCTTC
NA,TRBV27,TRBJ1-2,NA,CASSPQGAPNYGYTF,TGTGCCAGCAGTCCCCAGGGTGCGCCAAACTATGGCTACACCTTC
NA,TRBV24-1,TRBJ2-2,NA,CATSDSQRNTGELFF,TGTGCCACCAGTGATTCACAGAGAAACACCGGGGAGCTGTTTTTT
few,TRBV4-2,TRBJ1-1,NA,CASSQELVGVGEAFF,TGTGCCAGCAGCCAAGAACTGGTAGGGGTGGGTGAAGCTTTCTTT
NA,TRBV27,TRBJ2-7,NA,CASSVDLRAYEQYF,TGTGCCAGCTCCGTTGATTTGCGGGCCTACGAGCAGTACTTC
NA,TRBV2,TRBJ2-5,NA,CASSEGGSKETQYF,TGTGCCAGCAGTGAAGGGGGCTCCAAAGAGACCCAGTACTTC
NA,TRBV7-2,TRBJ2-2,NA,CASSLGTRGTGELFF,TGTGCCAGCAGCTTGGGGACTCGAGGGACCGGGGAGCTGTTTTTT
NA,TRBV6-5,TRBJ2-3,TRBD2,CGGSGGAGTQYF,TGTGGGGGAAGCGGGGGGGCCGGTACGCAGTATTTT
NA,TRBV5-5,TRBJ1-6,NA,CASSLEPREVYNSPLHF,TGTGCCAGCAGCCTGGAACCACGGGAGGTTTATAATTCACCCCTCCACTTT
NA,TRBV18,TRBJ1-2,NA,CASSLQTSGTANYGYTF,TGTGCCAGCTCACTGCAAACGAGCGGGACCGCCAACTATGGCTACACCTTC
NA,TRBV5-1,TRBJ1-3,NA,CASSPKPRTPGNTIYF,TGCGCCAGCAGCCCGAAACCAAGGACACCTGGAAACACCATATATTTT
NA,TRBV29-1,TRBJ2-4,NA,CSVEAYDTIAKNIQYF,TGCAGCGTTGAAGCATACGACACAATAGCCAAAAACATTCAGTACTTC
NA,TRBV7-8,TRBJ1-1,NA,CASSHPGVSTEAFF,TGTGCCAGCAGCCATCCGGGGGTCAGCACTGAAGCTTTCTTT
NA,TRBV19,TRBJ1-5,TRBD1,CASLGGQGNNQPQHF,TGTGCCAGTTTAGGGGGACAGGGGAACAATCAGCCCCAGCATTTT
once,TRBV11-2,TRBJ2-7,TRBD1,CASSWLTGGGPTYEQYF,TGTGCCAGCAGCTGGTTGACAGGGGGCGGACCGACCTACGAGCAGTACTTC
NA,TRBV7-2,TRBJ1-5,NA,CASSQEQGQPQHF,TGTGCCAGCAGCCAGGAACAGGGTCAGCCCCAGCATTTT
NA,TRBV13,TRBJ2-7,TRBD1,CASSLRGQGRGEQYF,TGTGCCAGCAGCCTAAGGGGACAGGGCAGGGGCGAGCAGTACTTC
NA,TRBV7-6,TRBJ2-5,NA,CASSLDRGRQETQYF,TGTGCCAGCAGCTTAGATCGGGGTAGGCAAGAGACCCAGTACTTC